The entry that follows covers one T cell receptor (beta chain) sequence. Its specific antigen is unknown. No base quality values were provided; no much bigger clone lies one nucleotide off. The library relied on the immunoSEQ multiplex PCR assay. In its TCRdb copy, this immuneACCESS table keeps in-frame sequences only and misses some clones. Where compared with another copy, unresolved V genes explain less than half of these, and the others have no known cause. Recorded for this sample are about 150,000 clones; about 90% of them occurred a single time. The ten largest clones take up approximately 3% of the sample. There are 17 amino acids in the CDR3, from cysteine to phenylalanine inclusive. Just the 51-base CDR3 DNA is kept, in frame starting at base 1. This record belongs to a study of control samples from healthy donors and cancer patients (dated by TCRdb to the early 2020s).

Rearrangement joined TRBV12-1 to TRBJ2-7; TRBD2 was called by the table and not checked on the DNA. TRBV12-1 is a pseudogene. The source of this sequence is a man aged 30 to 39 in good health. The sample consisted of blood. The nucleotide sequence reads as follows: TGTGCCAGCAGCTTCAGTGGCGGACTAGCGGGGATCTACGAGCAGTACTTC. The resulting protein is CASSFSGGLAGIYEQYF.